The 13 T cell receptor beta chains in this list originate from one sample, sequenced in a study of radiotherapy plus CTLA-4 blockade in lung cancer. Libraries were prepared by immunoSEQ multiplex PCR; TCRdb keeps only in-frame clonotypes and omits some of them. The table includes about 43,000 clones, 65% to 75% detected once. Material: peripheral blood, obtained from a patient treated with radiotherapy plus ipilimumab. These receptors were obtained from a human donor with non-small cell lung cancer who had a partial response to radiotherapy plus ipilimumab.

CDR3 DNA: TGTGCCAGCAGTGCATTGGGACTAGCGGGAGTCGGTGAGCAGTACTTC. Translated, it gives CASSALGLAGVGEQYF. The rearrangement uses TRBV2 and TRBJ2-7, with TRBD2 matching over 14 bases. Germline V gene data show CDR1 as SNHLY and CDR2 as FYNNEI. CDR3 length: 16 residues. J gave up 7 bases and V 4 bases, and 9 bases lay outside the gene matches.

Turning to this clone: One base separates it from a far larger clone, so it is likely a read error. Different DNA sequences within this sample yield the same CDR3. The CDR3 DNA is TGTGCCAGCAGTGATAACAGGGGCAATTCGCCCCTCCACTTT. This codes for CASSDNRGNSPLHF. This rearrangement joins TRBV2 to TRBJ1-6; TRBD1 matches 7 bases. The CDR3 length is 14 residues. Germline-derived CDR1 and CDR2 are SNHLY and FYNNEI.

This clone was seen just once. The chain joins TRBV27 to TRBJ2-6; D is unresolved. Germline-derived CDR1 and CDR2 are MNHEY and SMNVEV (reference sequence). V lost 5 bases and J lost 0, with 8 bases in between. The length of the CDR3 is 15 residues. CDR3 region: CASSAQNSGANVLTF. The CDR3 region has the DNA TGTGCCAGCAGTGCCCAGAACTCTGGGGCCAACGTCCTGACTTTC. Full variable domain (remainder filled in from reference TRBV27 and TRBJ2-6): EAQVTQNPRYLITVTGKKLTVTCSQNMNHEYMSWYRQDPGLGLRQIYYSMNVEVTDKGDVPEGYKVSRKEKRNFPLILESPSPNQTSLYFCASSAQNSGANVLTFGAGSRLTVL.

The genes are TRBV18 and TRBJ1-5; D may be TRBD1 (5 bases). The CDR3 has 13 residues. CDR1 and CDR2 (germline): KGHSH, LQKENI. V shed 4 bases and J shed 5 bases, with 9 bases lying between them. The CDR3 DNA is TGTGCCAGCTCACGAGGACAAGATCAGCCCCAGCATTTT. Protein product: CASSRGQDQPQHF.

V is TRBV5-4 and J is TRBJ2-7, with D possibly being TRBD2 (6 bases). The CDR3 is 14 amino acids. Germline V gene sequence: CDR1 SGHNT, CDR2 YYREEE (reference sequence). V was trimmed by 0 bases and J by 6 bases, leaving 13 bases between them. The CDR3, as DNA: TGTGCCAGCAGCTTGGGGCGGGATGGAGGCGAGCAGTACTTC. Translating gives CASSLGRDGGEQYF. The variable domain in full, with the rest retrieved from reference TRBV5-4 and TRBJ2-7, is ETGVTQSPTHLIKTRGQQVTLRCSSQSGHNTVSWYQQALGQGPQFIFQYYREEENGRGNFPPRFSGLQFPNYSSELNVNALELDDSALYLCASSLGRDGGEQYFGPGTRLTVT.

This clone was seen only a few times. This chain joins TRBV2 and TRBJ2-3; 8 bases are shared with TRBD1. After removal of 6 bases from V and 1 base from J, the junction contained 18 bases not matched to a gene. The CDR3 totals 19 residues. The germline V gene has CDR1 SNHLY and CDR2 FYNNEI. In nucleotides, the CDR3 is TGTGCCAGCAGCTTGAACCTTGACAGGGGACTTAGTGGCACAGATACGCAGTATTTT. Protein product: CASSLNLDRGLSGTDTQYF.

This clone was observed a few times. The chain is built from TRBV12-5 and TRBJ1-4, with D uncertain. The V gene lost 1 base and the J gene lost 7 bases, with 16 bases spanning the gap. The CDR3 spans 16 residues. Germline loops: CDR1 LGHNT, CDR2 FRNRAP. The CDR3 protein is CASGLGTPEGCEKLFF. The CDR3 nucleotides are TGTGCTAGTGGTTTGGGAACCCCGGAGGGATGTGAAAAACTGTTTTTT.

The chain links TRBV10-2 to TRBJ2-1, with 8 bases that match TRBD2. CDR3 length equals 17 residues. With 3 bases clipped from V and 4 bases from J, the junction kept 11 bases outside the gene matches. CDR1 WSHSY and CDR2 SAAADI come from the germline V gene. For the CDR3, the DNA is TGCGCCAGCAGTGAACCAGCGGGGGCAGGACCGTACAATGAGCAGTTCTTC. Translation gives CASSEPAGAGPYNEQFF.

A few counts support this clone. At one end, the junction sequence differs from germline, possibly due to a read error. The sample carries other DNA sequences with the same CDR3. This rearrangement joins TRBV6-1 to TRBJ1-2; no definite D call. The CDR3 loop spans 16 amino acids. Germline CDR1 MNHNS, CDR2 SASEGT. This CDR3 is CASSEEQKLLTYGYTF. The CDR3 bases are TGCGCCAGCAGTGAAGAGCAAAAACTTCTAACCTATGGCTACACCTTC.

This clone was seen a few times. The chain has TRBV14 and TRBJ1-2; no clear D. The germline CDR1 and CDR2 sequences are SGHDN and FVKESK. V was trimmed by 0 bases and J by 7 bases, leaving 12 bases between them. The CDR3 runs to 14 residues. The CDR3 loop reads CASSQEFRWAGYTF. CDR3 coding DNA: TGTGCCAGCAGCCAAGAATTCCGCTGGGCTGGCTACACCTTC.

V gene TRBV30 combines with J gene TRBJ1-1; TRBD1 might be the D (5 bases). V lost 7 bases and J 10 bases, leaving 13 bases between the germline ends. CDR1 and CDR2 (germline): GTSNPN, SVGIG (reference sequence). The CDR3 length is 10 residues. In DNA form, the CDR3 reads TGTGCCTCGGGGGAAAAGGGAGCTTTCTTT. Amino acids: CASGEKGAFF.

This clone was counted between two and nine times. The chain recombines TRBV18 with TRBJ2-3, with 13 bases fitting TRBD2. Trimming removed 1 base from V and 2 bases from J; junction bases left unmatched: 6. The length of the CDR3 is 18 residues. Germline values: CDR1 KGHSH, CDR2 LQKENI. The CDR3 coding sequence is TGTGCCAGCTCACCACTAGGACTAGCGGGAGCCCCCACAGATACGCAGTATTTT. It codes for CASSPLGLAGAPTDTQYF.

The CDR3 reads CANRDFDLSPLHF. CDR3 in DNA: TGTGCCAACCGGGACTTCGACCTTTCACCCCTCCACTTT. This chain joins TRBV2 and TRBJ1-6, with TRBD1 as a possible D gene (5 bases). Looked up from germline, CDR1 is SNHLY and CDR2 is FYNNEI. The length of the CDR3 is 13 residues. V lost 10 bases and J lost 9, with 16 bases in between.